The text below deals with one T cell receptor beta chain. Antigen unknown. MiXCR, applied by TCRdb to the RT-PCR reads, yields one record per CDR3 protein. The sample lists 500,000 to 600,000 distinct CDR3 sequences, 12% occurring once. Trimming stripped 3 bases from V and 7 bases from J, with 13 bases between. Germline V lookup: CDR1 DFQATT, CDR2 SNEGSKA (reference sequence). CDR3 length: 14 residues. The sample originates from a study of response to subunit inactivated influenza vaccine. Study conclusions and caveats: Authors suggested that a seasonal influenza vaccination recruits few new T cells each time.

Sample: PBMCs from blood, taken on the day of vaccination. The V gene is TRBV20-1, the J gene TRBJ1-6; D gene unclear. The TCR was taken from a man aged 50 or older who received an inactivated influenza vaccine. CDR3 loop: CSARMGSTNSPLHF. DNA for the CDR3: TGCAGTGCTAGGATGGGGTCTACGAATTCACCCCTCCACTTT.